Only one count was recorded for the clone carrying this T cell receptor beta chain. Its matching antigen is unknown. A much bigger clone sits one base away, suggesting this may be a read error. These data are taken from a study of prognosis after radiotherapy for stage I lung cancer. The wider study: In 14 to 15 patients the disease was a newly diagnosed primary stage I lung tumor, whereas about 5 had oligometastatic NSCLC following surgical resection of the primary tumor.

Using two-round multiplex PCR, the authors amplified TCR beta CDR3 from genomic DNA. First-round PCR used primers specific to each TRBV and TRBJ gene. PCR proceeded to a second round, and that round used universal primers. TCRdb ran MiXCR on the multiplex PCR reads and lists one entry per CDR3 protein. The data contain fewer than 65,000 distinct CDR3 sequences, about 37% of them singletons. Findings and caveats of the study: Tumor specificity was not determined for the expanded TCR clones.

V was shortened by 2 bases and J by 2 bases, with 9 bases between the two germline ends. The CDR3 consists of 14 residues. Germline values: CDR1 SGHVS, CDR2 FQNEAQ. The V call is TRBV7-8, the J call TRBJ2-5, with D uncertain. The TCR was taken from a donor aged 50 or older with non-small cell lung cancer. The sequencing here drew on PBMCs, taken before or after stereotactic body radiation therapy (not recorded which). CDR3 DNA sequence: TGTGCCAGCAGCTTATGTGCCAGACAAGAGACCCAGTACTTC. Translating it yields CASSLCARQETQYF.